The present T cell receptor (beta chain) was sequenced within a study of CD8 T cells in Susac syndrome. Both CD4+ and CD8+ T cells were negatively isolated, and TEMRA cells underwent FACS enrichment. Random hexamers were used to reverse transcribe the RNA input (roughly 0.5 to 1 ug). Amplification of TCR beta CDR3 by immunoSEQ multiplex PCR spanned 54 Vbeta and 13 Jbeta. One entry per CDR3 protein results from TCRdb running MiXCR on the immunoSEQ multiplex PCR reads. This repertoire shows some 130,000 distinct CDR3 sequences, approximately 90% found once; its top ten account for 0.24%. Per the germline V gene, CDR1 is SGHVS and CDR2 is FQNEAQ. Trimming shortened V by 4 bases and J by 2 bases, and 18 bases separated the two germline ends. This CDR3 is 16 amino acids long.

The clonotype was recovered from a human donor with multiple sclerosis. V and J are TRBV7-8 and TRBJ2-7, with a possible D match to TRBD1 (6 bases). The sequencing sample was made of CD8+ T cells from PBMCs. The DNA of the CDR3 is TGTGCCAGCAGCTATCAAAAGGAAACAGGGACCTACGAGCAGTACTTC. This encodes CASSYQKETGTYEQYF.